The 9 T cell receptor beta chains below were found in one sample sequenced in a study of beta chain features in type 1 diabetes. General study findings and limits: Moderate but significant shortening of TCRB CDR3s was recorded in all four CD4+ subsets from Type 1 diabetes patients.

Sequenced material consisted of expressed TCRB transcripts (all of the isolated RNA was reverse transcribed). Libraries were prepared by immunoSEQ multiplex PCR; TCRdb keeps only in-frame clonotypes and omits some of them. In the table there are approximately 270,000 clones, around an eighth of which are singletons. The antigens for these receptors are not known. The sample consisted of naive CD4+ T cells from blood. The source of these receptors is a man aged 25 to 40 with type 1 diabetes.

V usage is TRBV7-9 and J usage is TRBJ2-5; D possibly corresponds to TRBD2 (6 bases). This CDR3 comprises 14 residues. V gave up 3 bases and J gave up 5 bases, with 13 bases separating them. Germline V gene sequence: CDR1 SEHNR, CDR2 FQNEAQ (reference sequence). The CDR3 region is CASSFKAGRETQYF. The CDR3 DNA is TGTGCCAGCAGCTTTAAGGCAGGGAGGGAGACCCAGTACTTC.

This clone was detected only a few times. The V and J genes are TRBV7-2 and TRBJ2-7; D gene unclear. The CDR3 runs to 13 residues. Trimming left V 0 bases short and J 4 bases short, with 7 bases between. CDR1 is SGHTA and CDR2 is FQGNSA in the germline V gene. The CDR3 nucleotides read TGTGCCAGCAGCTTAGCACCCCGGTACGAGCAGTACTTC. Amino acids: CASSLAPRYEQYF.

The CDR3 reads CASSASAQGSTDTQYF. DNA of the CDR3: TGTGCCAGCAGCGCCTCTGCGCAGGGTAGCACAGATACGCAGTATTTT. This chain uses TRBV9 with TRBJ2-3, with D perhaps matching TRBD1 (5 bases). Germline V gene data show CDR1 as SGDLS and CDR2 as YYNGEE. The CDR3 sequence is 16 residues long. Deletions cut 3 bases from V and 0 bases from J, with 14 bases between. Drawing the rest from reference TRBV9 and TRBJ2-3, the complete variable domain is DSGVTQTPKHLITATGQRVTLRCSPRSGDLSVYWYQQSLDQGLQFLIQYYNGEERAKGNILERFSAQQFPDLHSELNLSSLELGDSALYFCASSASAQGSTDTQYFGPGTRLTVL.

V usage is TRBV14 and J usage is TRBJ1-5, with 11 bases aligning to TRBD1. From germline, CDR1 is SGHDN and CDR2 FVKESK. The V gene end was trimmed by 4 bases and the J gene end by 4 bases; junction bases not matched to a gene: 0. The CDR3 has 14 amino acids. CDR3 coding DNA: TGTGCCAGCAGCCGGGACAGGGGGAATCAGCCCCAGCATTTT. Its translation: CASSRDRGNQPQHF.

The J gene is TRBJ1-1, the V gene TRBV28; D unclear. V was trimmed by 4 bases and J by 1 base, leaving 16 bases between them. The CDR3 is 16 amino acids. Germline CDR1 is MDHEN and CDR2 is SYDVKM. The DNA for the CDR3 is TGTGCCAGCAGTTATCCCCTCTGGCAGGCGAACACTGAAGCTTTCTTT. This translates into CASSYPLWQANTEAFF.

V and J are TRBV29-1 and TRBJ1-2, with TRBD1 matching over 8 bases. The CDR3 is 12 residues long. V lost 7 bases and J lost 4; bases outside the gene matches: 5. Looked up from germline, CDR1 is SQVTM and CDR2 is ANQGSEA. CDR3 region: CSAGTGIYGYTF. CDR3 coding DNA: TGCAGCGCGGGGACAGGAATCTATGGCTACACCTTC.

There are a few counts of this clone. J is TRBJ2-7 and V is TRBV13; D might be TRBD2 (5 bases). V shed 2 bases and J shed 6 bases, with 17 bases lying between them. This CDR3 spans 15 amino acids. In germline, CDR1 is PRHDT, CDR2 FYEKMQ (reference sequence). Here the CDR3 DNA reads TGTGCCAGCAGCTTATGGTTCAATCCTAGCTCCGAGCAGTACTTC. Its protein product is CASSLWFNPSSEQYF. The complete variable domain, with remaining parts taken from reference TRBV13 and TRBJ2-7, reads AAGVIQSPRHLIKEKRETATLKCYPIPRHDTVYWYQQGPGQDPQFLISFYEKMQSDKGSIPDRFSAQQFSDYHSELNMSSLELGDSALYFCASSLWFNPSSEQYFGPGTRLTVT.

This clone was found a few times. V and J are TRBV29-1 and TRBJ1-1; tentative D call: TRBD1 (6 bases). The CDR3 loop spans 13 amino acids. The V end was cut by 3 bases, the J end by 7 bases, with 15 bases between. The germline gives CDR1 SQVTM, CDR2 ANQGSEA. As DNA, the CDR3 is TGCAGCGTTGAGGGCCAGGGGTTCGGTGAAGCTTTCTTT. Protein product: CSVEGQGFGEAFF.

The table lists this clone with a few counts. The CDR3 loop is CAIRGLAGETQYF. The CDR3 region has the DNA TGTGCCATCAGGGGACTAGCGGGAGAGACCCAGTACTTC. V and J are TRBV10-3 and TRBJ2-5; TRBD2 aligns across 12 bases. CDR3 length: 13 amino acids. The V and J ends lost 6 bases and 4 bases, in that order; junction bases with no gene match: 0. CDR1 is ENHRY, CDR2 SYGVKD, per germline.